This T cell receptor beta chain is from a study of cytomegalovirus exposure and HLA in healthy donors. The CDR3 contains 13 residues. V was trimmed by 5 bases and J by 6 bases, leaving 13 bases between them. Germline V CDR1 and CDR2: LNHDA, SQIVND (reference sequence). The primer mix had 60 Vbeta and 13 Jbeta primers. Method: immunoSEQ multiplex PCR; TCRdb's copy keeps in-frame clones and lacks some. This sample has about 170,000 clones, with about 82% found just once. The chain uses TRBV19 and TRBJ2-5; D uncertain. What was sequenced was PBMCs. The receptor comes from a female donor in good health and CMV-seronegative. DNA for the CDR3: TGTGCCAGTAGTCCCATGATGGGCCAGACCCAGTACTTC. Its translation is CASSPMMGQTQYF.